A selection of T cell receptor beta chains follows, all from one sample in a study of T-cell memory formation after mild COVID-19. MiXCR, applied by TCRdb to the 5' RACE reads, yields one record per CDR3 protein. The sample holds more than 100,000 distinct CDR3 sequences, 15% to 20% seen once. Source material: PBMCs or a T cell subset sorted from them (not recorded which). These receptor sequences come from a man aged 18 to 30 who had mild COVID-19 (a few samples of this study predate the infection). Cell type and time point are not known. CDR3s include the opening cysteine and the closing phenylalanine or tryptophan. Each record gives: J gene, V gene, clone size, D gene, CDR3 DNA, CDR3 protein. D genes are given only for firm matches. Part of the rows lack a size; the others show once, few, many or a class for expanded clones.

TRBJ2-3,TRBV25-1,-,-,TGTGCCAGCAGTGAATGGGAAGGGATGGATACGCAGTATTTT,CASSEWEGMDTQYF
TRBJ2-3,TRBV7-3,few,-,TGTGCCAGCAGCCCGCAAGGCCCAGGGGCGCGTATAGATACGCAGTATTTT,CASSPQGPGARIDTQYF
TRBJ2-3,TRBV6-6,few,-,TGTGCCAGCGACATCGGGGGAAGCTACACAGATACGCAGTATTTT,CASDIGGSYTDTQYF
TRBJ2-3,TRBV7-9,few,TRBD1,TGTGCCAGCAGCTTTTCGGGACAGGGGACAGATACGCAGTATTTT,CASSFSGQGTDTQYF
TRBJ1-2,TRBV4-3,-,-,TGCGCCAGCAGCCAAGATTTAAAAAGGGAAGGAGGCTACACCTTC,CASSQDLKREGGYTF
TRBJ2-7,TRBV7-2,-,-,TGTGCCAGCAGCCCGGATCACTCCTACGAGCAGTACTTC,CASSPDHSYEQYF
TRBJ2-7,TRBV4-1,-,TRBD2,TGCGCCAGCAGCCTTGGGCTAGCGGGGGTCGTTGCTAGCCACGAGCAGTACTTC,CASSLGLAGVVASHEQYF
TRBJ2-4,TRBV5-1,-,TRBD2,TGCGCCAGCAGCTTGGAACTAGCGGACGGGAACATTCAGTACTTC,CASSLELADGNIQYF
TRBJ2-3,TRBV11-2,few,-,TGTGCCAGCAGCTCCCCCTTGGGTCAGAGAACAGATACGCAGTATTTT,CASSSPLGQRTDTQYF
TRBJ1-5,TRBV20-1,few,TRBD1,TGCAGTGCCCCTGCGGGACAGGCGAGGCAGCCCCAGCATTTT,CSAPAGQARQPQHF
TRBJ2-7,TRBV10-3,many,TRBD1,TGTGCCATCAGTGGCAGGGGGCAAGACTACGAGCAGTACTTC,CAISGRGQDYEQYF
TRBJ2-5,TRBV5-6,few,TRBD1,TGTGCCAGCAGCGGGACAGTCCAAGAGACCCAGTACTTC,CASSGTVQETQYF
TRBJ2-1,TRBV9,few,-,TGTGCCAGCAGCGTAGCAGGGCGTTACAATGAGCAGTTCTTC,CASSVAGRYNEQFF
TRBJ1-3,TRBV20-1,-,TRBD1,TGCAGTGCTCCTCAGGGGGGGTACGGGGGAAACACCATATATTTT,CSAPQGGYGGNTIYF
TRBJ2-2,TRBV15,few,-,TGTGCCACCAGCAGAGATATGGGGGGCGGTGAGACCGGGGAGCTGTTTTTT,CATSRDMGGGETGELFF
TRBJ2-7,TRBV29-1,few,-,TGCAGCGTAGGAGAAGGGAACACCTTTTCCGAGCAGTACTTC,CSVGEGNTFSEQYF
TRBJ2-5,TRBV25-1,few,-,TGTGCCAGCAGTGAAGATAGGAGAGTACAAGAGACCCAGTACTTC,CASSEDRRVQETQYF
TRBJ2-3,TRBV24-1,few,TRBD1,TGTGCCACCAGTGATAGGACAGGGGGTGGGACAGATACGCAGTATTTT,CATSDRTGGGTDTQYF
TRBJ2-2,TRBV5-6,-,-,TGTGCCAGCAGCTTGGCCATTCTGGGTCCCGGGGAGCTGTTTTTT,CASSLAILGPGELFF
TRBJ2-3,TRBV6-2/TRBV6-3,few,-,TGTGCCAGCAGTTATGAGATGCGGAGGGGGGGTATAGATACGCAGTATTTT,CASSYEMRRGGIDTQYF
TRBJ1-4,TRBV4-1,-,-,TGCGCCAGCAGCCAAGATCTGACAGGAAAACTGTTTTTT,CASSQDLTGKLFF
TRBJ1-2,TRBV11-2,-,-,TGTGCCAGCAGCTTAGGTCTGGGGGCCTATGGCTACACCTTC,CASSLGLGAYGYTF
TRBJ2-2,TRBV12-3/TRBV12-4,-,-,TGTGCCAGCCACGAACAGGGAGGAGGTACCGGGGAGCTGTTTTTT,CASHEQGGGTGELFF
TRBJ1-1,TRBV6-1,-,-,TGTGCCAGCAGTGAGGAGGGGCGAGAGACTGAAGCTTTCTTT,CASSEEGRETEAFF
TRBJ2-6,TRBV18,-,-,TGTGCCAGCTCACCGCCTGGGACATACGTATCTGGGGCCAACGTCCTGACTTTC,CASSPPGTYVSGANVLTF
TRBJ1-2,TRBV6-5,-,TRBD1,TGTGCCAGCAGCCCGGGACAGCTCTATGGCTACACCTTC,CASSPGQLYGYTF
TRBJ2-3,TRBV5-1,-,-,TGCGCCAGCAGCTTGAACAGCTTCACAGATACGCAGTATTTT,CASSLNSFTDTQYF
TRBJ1-5,TRBV6-5,-,-,TGTGCCAGCAGTTCGTACTCCAGCGGGGGGCCCCAGCATTTT,CASSSYSSGGPQHF
TRBJ2-3,TRBV9,few,-,TGTGCCAGCAGCGCGAGGGACTCATTGACAGATACGCAGTATTTT,CASSARDSLTDTQYF
TRBJ1-5,TRBV6-6,-,-,TGTGCCAGCAGTTTAGTCGCCGGTCAGCCCCAGCATTTT,CASSLVAGQPQHF
TRBJ2-1,TRBV5-1,few,TRBD2,TGCGCCAGCAGCCGGGAGGCAGGACCTTACAATGAGCAGTTCTTC,CASSREAGPYNEQFF
TRBJ1-4,TRBV2,-,-,TGTGCCAGCAGACGAACGGACGGCAGTACAGAAAAACTGTTTTTT,CASRRTDGSTEKLFF
TRBJ1-1,TRBV20-1,few,TRBD1,TGCAGTGCTAGACTCACAGGGGGATGGAACACTGAAGCTTTCTTT,CSARLTGGWNTEAFF
TRBJ1-6,TRBV20-1,few,TRBD1,TGCAGTGCTTCGGACAGGGGGCCCAATTCACCCCTCCACTTT,CSASDRGPNSPLHF
TRBJ2-3,TRBV7-2,-,-,TGTGCCAGCAGCCTAGATTTCATAAGCACAGATACGCAGTATTTT,CASSLDFISTDTQYF
TRBJ2-5,TRBV5-5,few,-,TGTGCCAGCAGCTTGGGGCAGACAGAGACCCAGTACTTC,CASSLGQTETQYF
TRBJ1-1,TRBV6-4,few,-,TGTGCCAGCACCCCGAGTTGGGGGGGCACTGAAGCTTTCTTT,CASTPSWGGTEAFF
TRBJ1-2,TRBV5-1,-,-,TGCGCCAGCAGCGGGGACATCGTTGGCTACACCTTC,CASSGDIVGYTF
TRBJ2-2,TRBV7-3,-,TRBD2,TGTGCCAGCAGCCTACTAGCGGCAGTGGACACCGGGGAGCTGTTTTTT,CASSLLAAVDTGELFF
TRBJ2-5,TRBV10-3,few,-,TGTGCCATCAGTGTCAGGGAAGAGACCCAGTACTTC,CAISVREETQYF
TRBJ2-5,TRBV20-1,few,TRBD2,TGCATTTCCACCCTGACTAGCGGCTTAGAGACCCAGTACTTC,CISTLTSGLETQYF
TRBJ2-5,TRBV5-6,many,TRBD1,TGTGCCAGCAGCACACCCGGGACAGGCGAGACCCAGTACTTC,CASSTPGTGETQYF
TRBJ2-3,TRBV7-7,-,TRBD2,TGTGCCAGCAGCGGCGGGGGGGCAGGAGATACGCAGTATTTT,CASSGGGAGDTQYF
TRBJ1-1,TRBV3-1,few,TRBD1,TGTGCCAGCACAGGACAGGGGAACACTGAAGCTTTCTTT,CASTGQGNTEAFF
TRBJ1-6,TRBV5-1,-,-,TGCGCCAGCAGCTTGTACCAGGATAATTCACCCCTCCACTTT,CASSLYQDNSPLHF
TRBJ2-2,TRBV5-5,few,TRBD1,TGTGCCAGCAGAAGGACAGGGGAGGCCGGGGAGCTGTTTTTT,CASRRTGEAGELFF
TRBJ2-5,TRBV7-8,-,TRBD2,TGTGCCAGCAGCCCTAAGCGGAGTAGCGGGAAAGAGACCCAGTACTTC,CASSPKRSSGKETQYF
TRBJ2-1,TRBV19,many,-,TGTGCCAGTAGTATTTACGGGGGATCCTACAATGAGCAGTTCTTC,CASSIYGGSYNEQFF
TRBJ2-3,TRBV5-1,-,-,TGCGCCAGCAGCTTGGCCCTGGAGAGCACAGATACGCAGTATTTT,CASSLALESTDTQYF
TRBJ2-4,TRBV30,-,-,TGTGCCTGTCTCCCGTGGGGTACCAAAAACATTCAGTACTTC,CACLPWGTKNIQYF
TRBJ2-1,TRBV6-2/TRBV6-3,-,-,TGTGCCAGCAGTTATTCTGGCCTGACCTCCTACAATGAGCAGTTCTTC,CASSYSGLTSYNEQFF
TRBJ1-2,TRBV9,-,-,TGTGCCAGCAGCGTAGTGTTGTATGGGGGGACCCTTAGAGGCTACACCTTC,CASSVVLYGGTLRGYTF